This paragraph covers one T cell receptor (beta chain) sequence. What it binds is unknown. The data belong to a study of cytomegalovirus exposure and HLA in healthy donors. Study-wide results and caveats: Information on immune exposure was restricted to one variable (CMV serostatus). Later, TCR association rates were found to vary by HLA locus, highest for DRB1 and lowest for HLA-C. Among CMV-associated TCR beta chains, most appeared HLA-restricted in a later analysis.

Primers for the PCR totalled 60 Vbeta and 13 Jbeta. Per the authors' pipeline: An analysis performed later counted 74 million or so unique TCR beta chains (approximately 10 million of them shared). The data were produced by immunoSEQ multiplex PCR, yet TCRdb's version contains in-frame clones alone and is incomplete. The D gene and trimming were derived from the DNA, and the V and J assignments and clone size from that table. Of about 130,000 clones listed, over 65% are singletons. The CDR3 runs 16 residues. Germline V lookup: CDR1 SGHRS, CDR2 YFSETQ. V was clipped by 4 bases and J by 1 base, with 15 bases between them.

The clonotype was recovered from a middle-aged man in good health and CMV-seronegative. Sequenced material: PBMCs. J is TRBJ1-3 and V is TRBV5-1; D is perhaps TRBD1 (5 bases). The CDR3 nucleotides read TGCGCCAGCAGCCTAACGGAGGGGACTTCTGGAAACACCATATATTTT. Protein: CASSLTEGTSGNTIYF.